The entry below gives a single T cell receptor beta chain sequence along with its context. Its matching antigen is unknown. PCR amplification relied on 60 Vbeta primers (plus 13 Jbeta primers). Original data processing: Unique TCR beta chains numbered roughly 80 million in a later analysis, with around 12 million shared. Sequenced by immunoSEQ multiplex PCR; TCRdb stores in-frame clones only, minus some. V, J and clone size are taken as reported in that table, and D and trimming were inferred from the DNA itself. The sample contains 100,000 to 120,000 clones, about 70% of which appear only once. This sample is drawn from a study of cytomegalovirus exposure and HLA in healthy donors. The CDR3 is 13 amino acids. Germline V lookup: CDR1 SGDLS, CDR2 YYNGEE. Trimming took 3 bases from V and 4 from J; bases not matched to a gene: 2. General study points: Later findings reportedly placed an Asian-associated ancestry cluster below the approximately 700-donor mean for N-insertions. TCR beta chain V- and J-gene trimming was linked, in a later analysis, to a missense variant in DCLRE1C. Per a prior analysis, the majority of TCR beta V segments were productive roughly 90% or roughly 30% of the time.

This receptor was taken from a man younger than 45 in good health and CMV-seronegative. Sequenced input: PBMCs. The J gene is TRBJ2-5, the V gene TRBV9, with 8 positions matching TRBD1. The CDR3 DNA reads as TGTGCCAGCAGCGACGGACAGGGAGAGACCCAGTACTTC. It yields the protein CASSDGQGETQYF.